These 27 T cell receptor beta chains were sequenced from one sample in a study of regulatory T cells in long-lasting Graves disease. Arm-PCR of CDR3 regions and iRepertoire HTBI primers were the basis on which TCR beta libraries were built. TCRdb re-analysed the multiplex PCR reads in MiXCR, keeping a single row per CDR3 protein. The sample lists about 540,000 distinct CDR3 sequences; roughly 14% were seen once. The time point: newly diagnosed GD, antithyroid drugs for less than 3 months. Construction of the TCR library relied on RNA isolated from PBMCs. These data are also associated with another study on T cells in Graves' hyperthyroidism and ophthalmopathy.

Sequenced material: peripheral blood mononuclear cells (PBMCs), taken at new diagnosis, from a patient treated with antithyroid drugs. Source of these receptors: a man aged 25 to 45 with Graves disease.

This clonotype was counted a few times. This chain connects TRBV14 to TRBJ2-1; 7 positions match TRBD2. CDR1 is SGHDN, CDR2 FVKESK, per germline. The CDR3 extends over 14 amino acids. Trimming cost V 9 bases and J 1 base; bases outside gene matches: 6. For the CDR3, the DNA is TGTGCCAGGGGGGGGAGGGGTTCCTACAATGAGCAGTTCTTC. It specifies CARGGRGSYNEQFF.

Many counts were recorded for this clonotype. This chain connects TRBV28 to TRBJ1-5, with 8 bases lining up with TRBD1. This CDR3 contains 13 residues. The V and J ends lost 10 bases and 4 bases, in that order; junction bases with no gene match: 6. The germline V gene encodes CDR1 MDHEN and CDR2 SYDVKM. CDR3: CATRTGSNQPQHF. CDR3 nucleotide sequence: TGTGCCACCCGGACAGGGAGTAATCAGCCCCAGCATTTT.

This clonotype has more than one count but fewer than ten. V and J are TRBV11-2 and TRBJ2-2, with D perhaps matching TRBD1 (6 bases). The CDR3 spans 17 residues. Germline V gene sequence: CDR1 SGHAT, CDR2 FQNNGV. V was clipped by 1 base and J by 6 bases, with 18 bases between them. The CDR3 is CASSLVPSAGVAGELFF. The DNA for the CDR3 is TGTGCCAGCAGCTTAGTTCCGTCGGCAGGGGTAGCCGGGGAGCTGTTTTTT.

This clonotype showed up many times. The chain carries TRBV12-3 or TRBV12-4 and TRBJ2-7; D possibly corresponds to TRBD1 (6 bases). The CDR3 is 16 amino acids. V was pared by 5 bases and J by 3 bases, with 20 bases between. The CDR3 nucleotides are TGTGCCAGCAGTGGGGGCTTTGGGCGTTCGGACTACGAGCAGTACTTC. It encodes CASSGGFGRSDYEQYF.

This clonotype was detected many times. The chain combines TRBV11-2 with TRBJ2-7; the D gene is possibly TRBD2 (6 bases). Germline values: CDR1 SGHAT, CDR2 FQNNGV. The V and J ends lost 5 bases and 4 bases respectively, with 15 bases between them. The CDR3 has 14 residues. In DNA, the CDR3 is TGTGCCAGCAGCGCGGGACCCTCTCTTTACGAGCAGTACTTC. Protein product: CASSAGPSLYEQYF. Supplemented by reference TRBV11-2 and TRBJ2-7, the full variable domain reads EAGVAQSPRYKIIEKRQSVAFWCNPISGHATLYWYQQILGQGPKLLIQFQNNGVVDDSQLPKDRFSAERLKGVDSTLKIQPAKLEDSAVYLCASSAGPSLYEQYFGPGTRLTVT.

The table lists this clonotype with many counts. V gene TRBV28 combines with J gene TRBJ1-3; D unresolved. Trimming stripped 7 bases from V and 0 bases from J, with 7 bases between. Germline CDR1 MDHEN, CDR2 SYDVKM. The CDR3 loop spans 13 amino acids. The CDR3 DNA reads TGTGCCAGCACGGGCTTCTCTGGAAACACCATATATTTT. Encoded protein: CASTGFSGNTIYF. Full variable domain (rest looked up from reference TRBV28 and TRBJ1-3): DVKVTQSSRYLVKRTGEKVFLECVQDMDHENMFWYRQDPGLGLRLIYFSYDVKMKEKGDIPEGYSVSREKKERFSLILESASTNQTSMYLCASTGFSGNTIYFGEGSWLTVV.

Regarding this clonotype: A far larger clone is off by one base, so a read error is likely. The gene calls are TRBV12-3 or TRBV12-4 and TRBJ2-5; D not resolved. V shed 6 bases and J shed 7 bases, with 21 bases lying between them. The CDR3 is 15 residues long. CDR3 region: CASSRTFEWRVTQYF. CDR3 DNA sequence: TGTGCCAGCAGCCGCACCTTCGAGTGGCGCGTGACCCAGTACTTC.

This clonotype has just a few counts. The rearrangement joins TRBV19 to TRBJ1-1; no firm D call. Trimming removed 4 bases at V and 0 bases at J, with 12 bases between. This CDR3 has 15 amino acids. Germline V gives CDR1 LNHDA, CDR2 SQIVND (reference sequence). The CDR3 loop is CASSSTLRMNTEAFF. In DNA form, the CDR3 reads TGTGCCAGTAGTAGCACCCTCCGCATGAACACTGAAGCTTTCTTT.

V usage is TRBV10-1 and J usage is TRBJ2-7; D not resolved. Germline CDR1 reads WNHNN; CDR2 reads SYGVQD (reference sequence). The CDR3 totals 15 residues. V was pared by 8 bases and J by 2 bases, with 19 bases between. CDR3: CASGLEAGTAYEQYF. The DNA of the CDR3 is TGCGCCAGCGGTCTAGAGGCAGGTACAGCCTACGAGCAGTACTTC.

The CDR3 region is CIISSTDTQYF. CDR3 nucleotides: TGTATAATTTCTAGCACAGATACGCAGTATTTT. The chain has TRBV7-9 and TRBJ2-3; D unresolved. CDR1 is SEHNR, CDR2 FQNEAQ, per germline (reference sequence). The CDR3 contains 11 residues.

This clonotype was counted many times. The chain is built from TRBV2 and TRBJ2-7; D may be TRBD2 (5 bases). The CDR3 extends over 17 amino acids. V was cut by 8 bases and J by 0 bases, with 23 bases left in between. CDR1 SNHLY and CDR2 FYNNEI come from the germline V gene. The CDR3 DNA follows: TGTGCCAGCTCCGGGCGAGGGTTTCGGGAAAGCTCCTACGAGCAGTACTTC. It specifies CASSGRGFRESSYEQYF.

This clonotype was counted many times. The CDR3 region has the DNA TGCAGCGTTGGACGTGGTTACGAGCAGTACTTC. It codes for CSVGRGYEQYF. This chain connects TRBV29-1 to TRBJ2-7; D remains unclear. This CDR3 comprises 11 residues. CDR1 and CDR2 (germline): SQVTM, ANQGSEA. V was cut by 4 bases and J by 4 bases, with 8 bases left in between.

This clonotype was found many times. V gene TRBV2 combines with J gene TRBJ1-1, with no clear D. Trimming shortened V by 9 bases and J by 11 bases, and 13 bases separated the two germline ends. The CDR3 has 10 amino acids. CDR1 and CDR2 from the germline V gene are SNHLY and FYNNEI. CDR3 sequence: CASRRASAFF. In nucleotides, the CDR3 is TGTGCCAGTAGGAGGGCCTCGGCTTTCTTT.

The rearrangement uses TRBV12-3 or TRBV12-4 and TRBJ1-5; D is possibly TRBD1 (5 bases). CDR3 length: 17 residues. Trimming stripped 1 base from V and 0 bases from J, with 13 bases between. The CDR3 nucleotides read TGTGCCAGCAGTTTAGGTAGACAGATCAATAGCAATCAGCCCCAGCATTTT. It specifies CASSLGRQINSNQPQHF.

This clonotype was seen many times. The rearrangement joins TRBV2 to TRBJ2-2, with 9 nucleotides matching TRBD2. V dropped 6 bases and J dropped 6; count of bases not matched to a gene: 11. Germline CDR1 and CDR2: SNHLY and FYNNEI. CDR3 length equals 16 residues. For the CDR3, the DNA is TGTGCCAGCAGACCAAGTAGCGGGAGCACGGCCGGGGAGCTGTTTTTT. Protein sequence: CASRPSSGSTAGELFF.

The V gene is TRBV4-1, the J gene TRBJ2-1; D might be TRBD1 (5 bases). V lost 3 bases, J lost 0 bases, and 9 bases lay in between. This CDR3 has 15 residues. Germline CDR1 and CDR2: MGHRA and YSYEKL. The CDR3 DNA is TGCGCCAGCAGCCAGGACACTCCCTCCTACAATGAGCAGTTCTTC. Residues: CASSQDTPSYNEQFF.

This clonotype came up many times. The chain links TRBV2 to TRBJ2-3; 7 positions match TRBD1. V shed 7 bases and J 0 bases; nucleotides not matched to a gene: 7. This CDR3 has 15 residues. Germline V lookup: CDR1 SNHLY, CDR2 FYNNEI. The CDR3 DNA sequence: TGTGCCAGCAAACGACAGGGTCTAAGCACAGATACGCAGTATTTT. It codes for CASKRQGLSTDTQYF.

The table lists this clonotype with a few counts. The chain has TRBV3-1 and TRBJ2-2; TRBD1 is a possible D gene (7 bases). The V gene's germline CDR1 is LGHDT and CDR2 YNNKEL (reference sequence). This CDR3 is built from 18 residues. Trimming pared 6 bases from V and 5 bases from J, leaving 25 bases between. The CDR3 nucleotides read TGTGCCAGCAGTAGTCTCGGCGGGGCCAGGGGGAGGACCGGGGAGCTGTTTTTT. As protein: CASSSLGGARGRTGELFF.

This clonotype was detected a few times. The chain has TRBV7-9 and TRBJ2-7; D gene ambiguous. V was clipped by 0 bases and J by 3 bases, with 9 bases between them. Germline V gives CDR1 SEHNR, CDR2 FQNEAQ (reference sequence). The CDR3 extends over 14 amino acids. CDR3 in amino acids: CASSLAGGYYEQYF. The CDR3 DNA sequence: TGTGCCAGCAGCTTAGCGGGTGGGTACTACGAGCAGTACTTC.

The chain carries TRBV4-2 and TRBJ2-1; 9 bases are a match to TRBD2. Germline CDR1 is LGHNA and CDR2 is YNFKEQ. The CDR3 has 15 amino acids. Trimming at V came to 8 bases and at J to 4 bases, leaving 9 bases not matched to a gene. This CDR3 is CASGNVLAGYNEQFF. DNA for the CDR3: TGTGCCAGCGGGAATGTGCTAGCGGGGTACAATGAGCAGTTCTTC.

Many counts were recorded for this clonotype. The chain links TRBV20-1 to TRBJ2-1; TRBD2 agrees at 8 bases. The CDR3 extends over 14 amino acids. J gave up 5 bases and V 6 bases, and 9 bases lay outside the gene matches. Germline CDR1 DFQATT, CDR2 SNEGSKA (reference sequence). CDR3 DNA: TGCAGTGCGGATTCTAGCGGGCCGAACAATGAGCAGTTCTTC. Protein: CSADSSGPNNEQFF.

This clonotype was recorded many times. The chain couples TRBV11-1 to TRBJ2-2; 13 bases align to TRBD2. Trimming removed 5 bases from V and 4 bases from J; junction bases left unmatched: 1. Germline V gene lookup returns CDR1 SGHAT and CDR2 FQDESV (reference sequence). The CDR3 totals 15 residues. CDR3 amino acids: CASSGTSGVTGELFF. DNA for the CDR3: TGTGCCAGCAGCGGGACTAGCGGGGTCACCGGGGAGCTGTTTTTT. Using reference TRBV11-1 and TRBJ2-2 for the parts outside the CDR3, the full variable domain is EAEVAQSPRYKITEKSQAVAFWCDPISGHATLYWYRQILGQGPELLVQFQDESVVDDSQLPKDRFSAERLKGVDSTLKIQPAELGDSAMYLCASSGTSGVTGELFFGEGSRLTVL.

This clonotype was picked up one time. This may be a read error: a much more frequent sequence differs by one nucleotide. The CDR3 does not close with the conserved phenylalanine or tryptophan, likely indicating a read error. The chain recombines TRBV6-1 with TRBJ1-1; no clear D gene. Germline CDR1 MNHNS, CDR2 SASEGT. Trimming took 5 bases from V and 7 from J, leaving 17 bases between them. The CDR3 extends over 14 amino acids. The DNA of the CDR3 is TGTGCCAGCAGTTCCAGGAAACATCTCTTTGAAGCTTTCCTT. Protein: CASSSRKHLFEAFL.

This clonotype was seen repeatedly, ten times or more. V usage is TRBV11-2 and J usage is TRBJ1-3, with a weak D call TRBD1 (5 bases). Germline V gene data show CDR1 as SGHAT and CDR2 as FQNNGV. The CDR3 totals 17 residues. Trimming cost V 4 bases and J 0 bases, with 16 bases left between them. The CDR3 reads CASSSQQALISGNTIYF. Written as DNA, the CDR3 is TGTGCCAGCAGCTCACAACAGGCCCTGATCTCTGGAAACACCATATATTTT.

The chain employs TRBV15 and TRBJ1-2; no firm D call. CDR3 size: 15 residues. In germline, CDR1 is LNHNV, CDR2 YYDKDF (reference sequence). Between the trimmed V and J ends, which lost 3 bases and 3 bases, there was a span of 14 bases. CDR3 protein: CATSSLSHTYYGYTF. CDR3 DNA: TGTGCCACCAGCAGTTTGAGCCACACGTACTATGGCTACACCTTC.

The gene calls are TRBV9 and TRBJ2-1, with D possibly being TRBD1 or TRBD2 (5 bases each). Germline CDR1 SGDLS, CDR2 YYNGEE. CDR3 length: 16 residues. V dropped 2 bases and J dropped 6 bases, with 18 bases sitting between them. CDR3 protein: CASSVTGALPSNEQFF. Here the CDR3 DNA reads TGTGCCAGCAGCGTTACCGGGGCCCTCCCCTCCAATGAGCAGTTCTTC.

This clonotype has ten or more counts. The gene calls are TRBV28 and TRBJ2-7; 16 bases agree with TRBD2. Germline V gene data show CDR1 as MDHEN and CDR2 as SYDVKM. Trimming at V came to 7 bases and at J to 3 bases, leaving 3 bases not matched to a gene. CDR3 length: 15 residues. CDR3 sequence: CASKGLAGGHYEQYF. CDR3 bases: TGTGCCAGCAAGGGACTAGCGGGAGGGCACTACGAGCAGTACTTC.